Given below is one T cell receptor (beta chain) in context. Its antigen is not yet known. There are no base qualities to consult, and no much larger clone falls within one base. Library preparation used the immunoSEQ multiplex PCR assay. For the multiplex PCR, a mixture combining 60 forward primers for TCR Vbeta segments and 13 reverse primers for TCR Jbeta segments was used. A multiplex PCR assay on genomic DNA amplified the CDR3 region of rearranged TCR beta genes. Amplified TCR beta libraries were sequenced as 87-base-pair reads on the Illumina HiSeq System. For the original study's pipeline: A later analysis counted tens of millions of unique TCR beta chains across the 640 or so repertoires, and 9 million to 14 million of these chains were shared by at least two donors. A nearest-neighbor algorithm error-corrected the raw reads and collapsed the reads into unique sequences, merging closely related sequences to remove PCR and sequencing errors. V, D and J gene segments were assigned by aligning CDR3 sequences to IMGT reference sequences. For a sequence to be retained, at least a six-nucleotide match to both a V gene segment and a J gene segment was required. A rearrangement counted as productive if the CDR3 had no stop codons and remained in frame with V and J, and every other rearrangement counted as non-productive. CDR3 was defined according to IMGT convention as the region running from the second conserved V-encoded cysteine to the conserved J-encoded phenylalanine. The earlier analysis of 587 of the donors excluded sequences that lacked an unambiguous match to a single V gene segment. In an earlier analysis of 450 to 700 of the donors, V segments were called functional above 56.7% productive rearrangements and were called segregating when the between-donor standard deviation exceeded 5%. A statistical classification framework was built to diagnose cytomegalovirus status from the catalog of TCR beta chain sequences. V and J gene assignment, in a later analysis, came from comparing TCR nucleotide sequences with IMGT/GENE-DB human TR gene sequences. In a later analysis, CDR3 sequences and most-parsimonious VDJ recombination scenarios were assigned using the TCRdist pipeline. A later analysis defined each TCR beta chain by its CDR3 amino acid sequence plus V-gene family, and excluded reads lacking a unique V-gene family. To address suspected cross-contamination and a sequencing artifact, a later analysis removed under 600 highly shared, low-generation-probability nucleotide sequences. For each public chain, a later analysis derived a clonal expansion index from normalized ranks of inferred template counts within each repertoire. A later analysis computed generation probabilities with a VDJ recombination model fitted to out-of-frame rearrangements, and checked the results against IGoR. In a later analysis, TCR-TCR, TCR-HLA and TCR-CMV co-occurrence was scored with hypergeometric tests, and a repertoire-size bias correction was applied to TCR pairs. In a later analysis, false discovery rates were estimated by permuting HLA or CMV assignments 20 times. In a later analysis, co-occurring TCRs were grouped with DBSCAN, and TCRdist sequence similarity was added when clustering was performed within HLA-allele-positive subsets. Repertoires with fewer than 30,000 or more than 120,000 public chains were left out of co-occurrence clustering, as were about 5 repertoires with anomalous nucleotide sharing. In its TCRdb copy, this immuneACCESS table keeps in-frame sequences only and misses some clones. Where compared with another copy, unresolved V genes explain less than half of these, and the others have no known cause. V and J calls and clone size are as listed in that table; D and trimming were resolved from the DNA. Within this sample are about 110,000 clones, with roughly two thirds of them counted one time only. Clones ranked in the top ten supply around 7.7% of the sample.

These data come from a study of cytomegalovirus exposure and HLA in healthy donors (dated by TCRdb to the late 2010s). Context from the whole study: An earlier analysis of several hundred of the donors reported approximately 270 Gb of sequence data and approximately 110 million unique TCR beta sequences from about 180 million T cells. A separate validation cohort of over a hundred different subjects was used in addition to the roughly 700-subject first cohort. An early release covering around 630 HLA-typed donors comprised roughly 300 gigabases of sequencing data and tens of millions of unique TCR sequences. The number of typed donors differed by locus: about 620-640 for A, B, C, DRB1 and DQB1; some 500 for DQA1; fewer than 610 for DPA1; and some 450 for DPB1. In an earlier analysis of roughly 580 of the donors, high-throughput TCR beta sequencing was used to judge whether each TCR beta V gene segment behaved as functional or pseudogenic. A later analysis re-examined previously published TCR beta repertoires from hundreds of donors and added high-resolution HLA genotyping to investigate patterns of TCR occurrence. Of the roughly 410 genotyped donors, more than 75% were placed in the genetic ancestry cluster associated with self-reported Caucasian donors. To predict cytomegalovirus infection status, the study combined high-throughput TCR immunosequencing, statistical association of individual TCRs with disease status, and machine learning. The study aimed to test whether cataloging public T cell receptors could reveal signatures of past pathogen exposure. On average, approximately 250,000 unique TCR beta nucleotide sequences were sequenced per donor among 350 to 400 genotyped donors of the cohort, with roughly 20% of those sequences being non-productive. All discovery cohort repertoires had been generated using a single sequencing platform. The later analysis used no new phenotypic data to find candidate immune exposures, relying instead on TCR beta sequences and their occurrence across donors. Donor age, sex, ethnicity and CMV serostatus were compiled alongside the repertoire data. Genome-wide SNP genotypes for about 65% of the 666 donors were used in a later genetic analysis, which treated that subset as a discovery cohort. Four to six DR-DQ haplotypes were handled as single units for association and clustering, since linkage in the cohort was strong. Class I and class II HLA loci were covered by the typing at four-digit resolution. The study used immunosequencing to profile the T cell repertoires of hundreds of subjects and linked those repertoires to cytomegalovirus serostatus.

The investigation overall reported the following: In a later analysis, several top co-occurrence clusters were reported to appear linked to parvovirus B19, influenza, CMV and Epstein-Barr virus. The presence/absence analyses assumed that sequencing depth was roughly uniform across donors, and that assumption may not be true. In an earlier analysis of over 550 of the donors, most TCR beta V segments were observed in productive rearrangements about 87% or about 30% of the time, broadly matching IMGT annotations. A further reported finding was that TCR beta sequences accurately predicted the HLA-A and HLA-B alleles for most subjects in the first cohort. In vitro tests confirmed that three of the cytomegalovirus-associated TCR beta chains recognize cytomegalovirus antigens. In a later analysis, HLA-associated TCR beta chains showed more clonal expansion and lower generation probabilities than non-associated chains that were equally common. In a later analysis, the rate of TCR association differed among HLA loci, with DRB1 alleles having the most associated TCRs and HLA-C alleles having the fewest. The authors suggested that the approach could potentially be extended to other disease states and immunological phenotypes. Because HLA typing was missing for some donors at each locus, association tests included only the typed subset. A cluster of highly shared sequence variants was judged likely to represent a technical artifact of the sequencing pipeline. Because the 87-base-pair reads could not distinguish some IMGT-functional V segments, including TRBV6-2 and TRBV6-3, those segments were excluded. Most TCR sequences were seen in very few donors, while some public TCRs were found in many individuals. Linkage disequilibrium might explain the correlated functional status among segregating V segments, but an unknown experimental factor could not be excluded. When HLA alleles, especially DR and DQ, strongly co-occurred, attributing TCR associations to individual alleles was difficult. In a later genetic analysis, a missense DCLRE1C variant was associated with V-gene and J-gene trimming of TCR beta chains, and the association was replicated in an independent cohort. Over 15 rarely observed V segments, including chromosome 9 orphons, were excluded from the earlier analysis of just under 600 of the donors because counts were too low. In this cohort, only TCR beta chains were sequenced, and detectable features were limited by the absence of alpha or paired-chain data. Specific HLA alleles were associated with 16,951 TCR beta sequences at a false discovery rate of 0.05 in a later analysis. In a later genetic analysis, fewer N-insertions in productive TCRs were reported among donors in an Asian-associated ancestry cluster than the roughly 640-donor mean. CMV serostatus was the only immune exposure information available for the cohort. In both the original and validation cohorts, the classifier was reported to diagnose cytomegalovirus status with high specificity and sensitivity. A total of around 150 TCR beta chains were listed by the study as associated with cytomegalovirus. In a later analysis, most CMV-associated TCR beta chains were found to appear HLA-restricted, with HLA associations seemingly driven largely by CMV exposure.

Reading the germline V gene gives CDR1 MDHEN and CDR2 SYDVKM. Its CDR3 holds 11 amino acids, cysteine through phenylalanine. CDR3 DNA is the only sequence kept; it has 33 bases, read in frame from the first base. V is reduced by 7 bases and J by 7 bases, leaving a spacing of 8 bases between them. The cohort comprised 666 healthy bone marrow donors. All cohort members were sampled while nominally healthy, although unrecorded immune exposures were likely present. The donor tested CMV seronegative, placing the donor among the roughly 340 seronegative members of the cohort. A peripheral blood sample was provided by each donor, and peripheral blood mononuclear cells were used for TCR beta sequencing. The Qiagen DNeasy Blood Extraction Kit was used to extract genomic DNA from the blood cell samples.

The sequence derives from a man aged 35-49 years in good health and CMV-seronegative. Input material: PBMCs. The chain links TRBV28 with TRBJ2-1; TRBD2 could be the D gene, as 5 bases match. The DNA reads as follows: TGTGCCAGCACCCCGGGGAATGAGCAGTTCTTC. Translated, it reads CASTPGNEQFF.